The rows below give T cell receptor beta chains drawn from one sample of a study of blood T cell repertoires in COVID-19. Repertoires were generated with immunoSEQ multiplex PCR, while TCRdb's copy carries only in-frame clones and drops some. The table records more than 30,000 clones, approximately 80% of them present only once. The source material was peripheral blood. These receptor sequences come from a woman between 65 and 79 years old with acute or convalescent COVID-19. CDR3s include the opening cysteine and the closing phenylalanine or tryptophan. Each record gives: D gene, J gene, clone size, V gene, CDR3 protein, CDR3 DNA. A D gene is named only where the DNA matches it firmly. Size is omitted from some rows. Given values are once, few, many or a class for expanded clones.

TRBD2,TRBJ2-4,-,TRBV5-6,CASSALSGKVGKNIQYF,TGTGCCAGCAGCGCCCTGAGCGGGAAAGTTGGCAAAAACATTCAGTACTTC
-,TRBJ2-5,-,TRBV11-3,CASSRRQYQETQYF,TGTGCCAGCAGCCGGCGACAGTACCAAGAGACCCAGTACTTC
TRBD1,TRBJ1-2,-,TRBV5-6,CASSLLAGTGDYGYTF,TGTGCCAGCAGCTTGCTTGCCGGGACAGGGGACTATGGCTACACCTTC
-,TRBJ2-1,-,TRBV3-1/TRBV3-2,CASSQDGAGRFNEQFF,TGTGCCAGCAGCCAAGATGGGGCAGGGCGATTCAATGAGCAGTTCTTC
-,TRBJ2-3,once,TRBV5-1,CASSFGQRADTQYF,TGCGCCAGCAGCTTCGGACAGAGAGCAGATACGCAGTATTTT
-,TRBJ2-7,-,TRBV6-5,CASSPNRDTYEQYF,TGTGCCAGCAGTCCAAACCGGGACACTTACGAGCAGTACTTC
TRBD1,TRBJ1-5,few,TRBV6-6,CASSKRTGTGGQPQHF,TGTGCCAGCAGCAAACGTACCGGGACAGGGGGACAGCCCCAGCATTTT
-,TRBJ2-7,few,TRBV7-9,CASSNYEQYF,TGTGCCAGCAGTAACTACGAGCAGTACTTC
-,TRBJ2-5,-,TRBV3-1/TRBV3-2,CASSRRGGAEETQYF,TGTGCCAGCAGCCGGCGTGGGGGCGCTGAGGAGACCCAGTACTTC
-,TRBJ1-1,-,TRBV7-2,CASSPWRAMNTEAFF,TGTGCCAGCAGCCCCTGGAGAGCCATGAACACTGAAGCTTTCTTT
TRBD1,TRBJ1-1,-,TRBV6-6,CASKLAGGLTNTEAFF,TGTGCCAGCAAGTTGGCAGGGGGCCTGACTAACACTGAAGCTTTCTTT
-,TRBJ2-7,-,TRBV28,CASSFRTRASYEQYF,TGTGCCAGCAGTTTCCGGACAAGAGCCTCCTACGAGCAGTACTTC
-,TRBJ2-6,-,TRBV19,CASSIDWSVLTF,TGTGCCAGTAGTATAGATTGGAGTGTCCTGACTTTC
TRBD2,TRBJ2-1,-,TRBV19,CASRSLAGAYEQFF,TGTGCCAGTAGGTCCCTAGCGGGAGCGTATGAGCAGTTCTTC
-,TRBJ1-1,-,TRBV3-1/TRBV3-2,CASSQAAEAFF,TGTGCCAGCAGCCAAGCAGCTGAAGCTTTCTTT
TRBD2,TRBJ2-5,-,TRBV6-5,CASSYSGTSQETQYF,TGTGCCAGCAGTTACTCCGGGACTAGCCAAGAGACCCAGTACTTC
-,TRBJ1-6,-,TRBV12-3/TRBV12-4,CASRRGYNSPLHF,TGTGCCAGCAGACGGGGTTATAATTCACCCCTCCACTTT